This entry lists 27 T cell receptor beta chains sequenced from one sample in a study of long-term antiretroviral therapy in people with HIV. At survey level, the immunoSEQ assay was run in its v3.0 version. Only in-frame clones appear in the TCRdb table, and some are missing; sequencing was by immunoSEQ multiplex PCR. The profile shows 16,000 or so clones, approximately 95% of them singletons. The sample consisted of unsorted PBMCs, taken less than 11 years after starting antiretroviral therapy. The receptor source for this set is a man aged 25 to 40 with HIV.

The rearrangement uses TRBV13 and TRBJ1-3; no reliable D call. Germline CDR1 is PRHDT and CDR2 is FYEKMQ (reference sequence). CDR3 length: 13 amino acids. V lost 5 bases to trimming and J lost 8 bases, with 13 bases between them. The CDR3 DNA reads TGTGCCAGCAGCCCCGCCCCTTCGGACACCATATATTTT. Residues: CASSPAPSDTIYF.

V is TRBV28 and J is TRBJ1-2; D gene ambiguous. V dropped 8 bases and J dropped 2 bases, with 6 bases sitting between them. The CDR3 has 11 amino acids. Per germline, CDR1 MDHEN and CDR2 SYDVKM. The CDR3 DNA sequence: TGTGCCAGCCAGGTAAACTATGGCTACACCTTC. Protein sequence: CASQVNYGYTF.

The CDR3 spells CASSSSILSGADGYTF. The DNA of the CDR3 is TGTGCCAGCAGCTCATCTATTTTATCGGGGGCGGACGGCTACACCTTC. The V call is TRBV11-2, the J call TRBJ1-2, with a possible D match to TRBD1 (6 bases). Germline loops: CDR1 SGHAT, CDR2 FQNNGV. V lost 4 bases to trimming and J lost 8 bases, with 23 bases between them. The CDR3 is 16 residues long.

This sequence joins TRBV5-6 and TRBJ1-1; 7 positions agree with TRBD1. In germline, CDR1 is SGHDT, CDR2 YYEEEE. The length of the CDR3 is 15 residues. Trimming removed 3 bases from V and 2 bases from J; junction bases left unmatched: 7. The CDR3 reads CASSSTGEVNTEAFF. The CDR3, as DNA: TGTGCCAGCAGCTCCACAGGGGAGGTAAACACTGAAGCTTTCTTT.

V and J are TRBV20-1 and TRBJ2-1; D is ambiguous. This CDR3 has 11 amino acids. V lost 1 base and J 9 bases, leaving 7 bases between the germline ends. Germline CDR1 and CDR2: DFQATT and SNEGSKA (reference sequence). CDR3 amino acids: CSARGYGEQFF. The CDR3 region has the DNA TGCAGTGCTAGAGGCTATGGTGAGCAGTTCTTC.

As DNA, the CDR3 is TGTGCCAGCAGCAGGTACATCATCCAAGAGACCCAGTACTTC. Residues: CASSRYIIQETQYF. The genes are TRBV5-6 and TRBJ2-5; D ambiguous. Deletions cut 4 bases from V and 1 base from J, with 11 bases between. CDR1 SGHDT and CDR2 YYEEEE come from the germline V gene. The length of the CDR3 is 14 residues. Looking up the rest from reference TRBV5-6 and TRBJ2-5 gives the full variable domain: DAGVTQSPTHLIKTRGQQVTLRCSPKSGHDTVSWYQQALGQGPQFIFQYYEEEERQRGNFPDRFSGHQFPNYSSELNVNALLLGDSALYLCASSRYIIQETQYFGPGTRLLVL.

CDR3 coding DNA: TGTGCCAGCAGACGGAGTCGTTTCCCTAGTTACGAGCAGTACGTC. Translating it yields CASRRSRFPSYEQYV. This rearrangement joins TRBV7-3 to TRBJ2-7; D is unresolved. The CDR3 is 15 residues long. The V and J ends lost 6 bases and 4 bases respectively, with 19 bases between them. Germline CDR1 and CDR2: SGHTA and FQGTGA.

DNA for the CDR3: TGTGCCAGCAGCTTAGCCATGGGGTCCACCGGGGAGCTGTTTTTT. This translates into CASSLAMGSTGELFF. This sequence joins TRBV7-8 and TRBJ2-2; D is ambiguous. The CDR3 is 15 residues long. CDR1 is SGHVS, CDR2 FQNEAQ, per germline. V lost 0 bases and J 4 bases, leaving 9 bases between the germline ends.

As to this clone: Relative to the germline gene, one junction end is altered; a read error may explain this. This chain connects TRBV27 to TRBJ1-5, with TRBD1 as a possible D gene (6 bases). Germline V lookup: CDR1 MNHEY, CDR2 SMNVEV (reference sequence). This CDR3 spans 16 amino acids. CDR3 region: CASSPRAGVSHQPQHF. The DNA of the CDR3 is TGTGCCAGCAGTCCTCGCGCAGGGGTTAGCCATCAGCCCCAGCATTTT.

The V gene is TRBV14, the J gene TRBJ2-3, with 8 positions matching TRBD1. V lost 3 bases and J lost 4; bases outside the gene matches: 0. Germline loops: CDR1 SGHDN, CDR2 FVKESK. CDR3 length: 13 amino acids. The CDR3 sequence is CASSQDRADTQYF. The CDR3 nucleotides read TGTGCCAGCAGCCAGGACAGGGCAGATACGCAGTATTTT.

The rearrangement links TRBV2 to TRBJ1-2; maybe TRBD1 (6 bases). The CDR3 has 14 amino acids. V gave up 3 bases and J gave up 7 bases, with 15 bases separating them. Germline V lookup: CDR1 SNHLY, CDR2 FYNNEI. CDR3 loop: CASSDGWAGVGYTF. The CDR3 region has the DNA TGTGCCAGCAGTGACGGGTGGGCAGGGGTTGGCTACACCTTC.

The chain combines TRBV29-1 with TRBJ1-1, with D uncertain. Germline V gives CDR1 SQVTM, CDR2 ANQGSEA. The CDR3 contains 12 residues. V lost 4 bases and J 0 bases, leaving 6 bases between the germline ends. The CDR3 loop is CSVGHMNTEAFF. The CDR3 DNA reads TGCAGCGTTGGACACATGAACACTGAAGCTTTCTTT. Variable domain in full (rest from reference TRBV29-1 and TRBJ1-1): SAVISQKPSRDICQRGTSLTIQCQVDSQVTMMFWYRQQPGQSLTLIATANQGSEATYESGFVIDKFPISRPNLTFSTLTVSNMSPEDSSIYLCSVGHMNTEAFFGQGTRLTVV.

This chain uses TRBV4-1 with TRBJ1-2, with D hard to call. V lost 0 bases and J 8 bases, leaving 13 bases between the germline ends. The CDR3 sequence is 14 residues long. Germline CDR1 and CDR2: MGHRA and YSYEKL. For the CDR3, the DNA is TGCGCCAGCAGCCAAGATTTCGCGGCAGGCGGCTACACCTTC. Protein: CASSQDFAAGGYTF.

The chain links TRBV30 to TRBJ2-2, with 7 bases that match TRBD1. V gave up 7 bases and J gave up 3 bases; unmatched junction bases: 11. Germline V gene sequence: CDR1 GTSNPN, CDR2 SVGIG (reference sequence). The CDR3 is 15 residues long. The CDR3 DNA reads as TGTGCCTACCAGAACCGACAGGGCCACACCGGGGAGCTGTTTTTT. Translation gives CAYQNRQGHTGELFF. Full variable domain (missing parts from reference TRBV30 and TRBJ2-2): SQTIHQWPATLVQPVGSPLSLECTVEGTSNPNLYWYRQAAGRGLQLLFYSVGIGQISSEVPQNLSASRPQDRQFILSSKKLLLSDSGFYLCAYQNRQGHTGELFFGEGSRLTVL.

The chain combines TRBV6-1 with TRBJ2-3, with TRBD2 matching 8 bases. Germline V gene data show CDR1 as MNHNS and CDR2 as SASEGT. Trimming cost V 4 bases and J 2 bases; bases outside gene matches: 8. This CDR3 spans 16 amino acids. CDR3 sequence reads: CASSGTGGEFTDTQYF. Here the CDR3 DNA reads TGTGCCAGCAGTGGAACCGGGGGGGAGTTCACAGATACGCAGTATTTT.

V is TRBV2 and J is TRBJ2-2; 8 positions agree with TRBD2. The V gene end was trimmed by 4 bases and the J gene end by 1 base; junction bases not matched to a gene: 11. Germline V CDR1 and CDR2: SNHLY, FYNNEI. This CDR3 contains 18 residues. CDR3 sequence: CASSALGSGGENTGELFF. CDR3 coding DNA: TGTGCCAGCAGTGCGCTTGGATCGGGGGGGGAGAACACCGGGGAGCTGTTTTTT.

This clone was recorded once. V and J are TRBV27 and TRBJ1-2; unclear D gene. This CDR3 has 14 residues. Trimming removed 4 bases at V and 4 bases at J, with 13 bases between. Looked up from germline, CDR1 is MNHEY and CDR2 is SMNVEV (reference sequence). The chain's CDR3 is CASSSLAVPYGYTF. The DNA for the CDR3 is TGTGCCAGCAGTTCTCTAGCCGTCCCCTATGGCTACACCTTC.

The genes are TRBV5-6 and TRBJ1-6, with D possibly TRBD1 on 5 matching bases. CDR1 and CDR2 from the germline V gene are SGHDT and YYEEEE. Trimming took off 0 bases at V and 8 bases at J, with 12 bases between the two ends. The CDR3 has 15 amino acids. In DNA form, the CDR3 reads TGTGCCAGCAGCTTGGACCGGGACGGCTATTCACCCCTCCACTTT. Its translation is CASSLDRDGYSPLHF.

The rearrangement uses TRBV7-8 and TRBJ1-6; a weak D match, TRBD1 (5 bases). Between the trimmed V and J ends, which lost 2 bases and 6 bases, there was a span of 11 bases. Germline V gene data show CDR1 as SGHVS and CDR2 as FQNEAQ. The CDR3 length is 15 residues. The CDR3 region is CASSLSAGSNSPLHF. DNA for the CDR3: TGTGCCAGCAGCTTAAGTGCAGGGAGTAATTCACCCCTCCACTTT.

The chain recombines TRBV25-1 with TRBJ1-4; D is perhaps TRBD1 (6 bases). V lost 0 bases and J lost 6, with 14 bases in between. This CDR3 is 16 amino acids long. Germline V gene sequence: CDR1 MGHDK, CDR2 SYGVNS. In DNA, the CDR3 is TGTGCCAGCAGTGAATACTCTGGGGGGGCCGATGAAAAACTGTTTTTT. Translating gives CASSEYSGGADEKLFF.

The V gene is TRBV9, the J gene TRBJ2-7; a possible D gene is TRBD1 (7 bases). This CDR3 is built from 15 residues. Trimming took 0 bases from V and 6 from J, leaving 16 bases between them. CDR1 and CDR2 (germline): SGDLS, YYNGEE. CDR3 coding DNA: TGTGCCAGCAGCGTAGGAGGAGGGGGCCGGGGCGAGCAGTACGTC. This gives the protein CASSVGGGGRGEQYV.

The chain employs TRBV7-3 and TRBJ2-3; 9 nucleotides match TRBD2. In germline, CDR1 is SGHTA, CDR2 FQGTGA. With 5 bases clipped from V and 3 bases from J, the junction kept 6 bases outside the gene matches. The CDR3 length is 15 residues. The CDR3 sequence is CASSPAGGETDTQYF. DNA for the CDR3: TGTGCCAGCAGCCCTGCGGGGGGGGAAACAGATACGCAGTATTTT.

There are a few counts of this clone. V usage is TRBV5-4 and J usage is TRBJ1-1; no clear D gene. V lost 4 bases, J lost 6 bases, and 10 bases lay in between. Germline CDR1 and CDR2: SGHNT and YYREEE (reference sequence). There are 12 residues in the CDR3. The CDR3 loop is CASSVEEAEAFF. The DNA of the CDR3 is TGTGCCAGCAGCGTAGAGGAAGCTGAAGCTTTCTTT.

The chain recombines TRBV18 with TRBJ1-2; no definite D call. V lost 2 bases, J lost 4 bases, and 14 bases lay in between. This CDR3 comprises 15 residues. CDR1 KGHSH and CDR2 LQKENI come from the germline V gene. The CDR3 sequence: CASSPTRDLGYGYTF. CDR3 sequence (DNA): TGTGCCAGCTCACCAACCCGAGATCTCGGCTATGGCTACACCTTC. The complete variable domain, with remaining parts taken from reference TRBV18 and TRBJ1-2, reads NAGVMQNPRHLVRRRGQEARLRCSPMKGHSHVYWYRQLPEEGLKFMVYLQKENIIDESGMPKERFSAEFPKEGPSILRIQQVVRGDSAAYFCASSPTRDLGYGYTFGSGTRLTVV.

The chain couples TRBV27 to TRBJ2-1, with D perhaps matching TRBD2 (6 bases). The germline V gene encodes CDR1 MNHEY and CDR2 SMNVEV (reference sequence). The CDR3 covers 16 residues. With 7 bases removed from V and 2 bases from J, the gap between germline ends came to 18 bases. The CDR3 region has the DNA TGTGCCAGCACTTCCATTGGGGCGGGACCCTACAATGAGCAGTTCTTC. The encoded protein is CASTSIGAGPYNEQFF.

J is TRBJ2-7 and V is TRBV5-1; D is unresolved. This CDR3 spans 13 amino acids. Trimming stripped 4 bases from V and 4 bases from J, with 12 bases between. In germline, CDR1 is SGHRS, CDR2 YFSETQ. CDR3 bases: TGCGCCAGCAGCATAGGGCCACTATACGAGCAGTACTTC. This sequence encodes CASSIGPLYEQYF.

This chain connects TRBV5-1 to TRBJ1-2, with 8 nucleotides matching TRBD1. The ends lost 4 bases at V and 8 bases at J; junction bases unmatched: 7. This CDR3 contains 13 residues. Germline values: CDR1 SGHRS, CDR2 YFSETQ. The DNA of the CDR3 is TGCGCCAGCAGCCCCGGACAGGGCGGCGGCTACACCTTC. This translates into CASSPGQGGGYTF.